These T cell receptor beta chains were read from a single sample in a study of Ad26.COV2.S vaccination and SARS-CoV-2 variants. TCRdb keeps only in-frame clones here, not all; method: immunoSEQ multiplex PCR. The sample contains some 640,000 clones, roughly 90% of which appear only once. The sample here was peripheral blood, taken in a trial of Ad26.COV2.S vaccine versus placebo. These receptors were obtained from a person between 18 and 65 years old who received the Ad26.COV2.S COVID-19 vaccine or a placebo. CDR3s include the opening cysteine and the closing phenylalanine or tryptophan. A D gene is named only where the DNA matches it firmly. Clone size is given for some rows only: seen once, a few or many times, or a class if the clone is expanded.

CDR3 DNA: TGTGCCAGTAGTCCCCGCCGGGACCGGGATTCACCCCTCCACTTT
CDR3 protein: CASSPRRDRDSPLHF
clone size: few
D gene: NA
V gene: TRBV19
J gene: TRBJ1-6

CDR3 DNA: TGTGCCACCAGTGAAACCGGTCCGGCCGGCTACACCTTC
CDR3 protein: CATSETGPAGYTF
clone size: NA
D gene: NA
V gene: TRBV24-1
J gene: TRBJ1-2

CDR3 DNA: TGTGCCAGTAGTATTGGTCAGGCCGACAATGAGCAGTTCTTC
CDR3 protein: CASSIGQADNEQFF
clone size: once
D gene: NA
V gene: TRBV19
J gene: TRBJ2-1

CDR3 DNA: TGTGCCAGCAGGGAGGAACGTTGGGGATCCGGGGAGCTGTTTTTT
CDR3 protein: CASREERWGSGELFF
clone size: NA
D gene: NA
V gene: TRBV6-5
J gene: TRBJ2-2

CDR3 DNA: TGTGCCTGGAGTGTATCCCACAACAATGAGCAGTTCTTC
CDR3 protein: CAWSVSHNNEQFF
clone size: NA
D gene: NA
V gene: TRBV30
J gene: TRBJ2-1

CDR3 DNA: TGTGCCAGCAGTGAACGTCACCTGAACACTGAAGCTTTCTTT
CDR3 protein: CASSERHLNTEAFF
clone size: few
D gene: NA
V gene: TRBV6-1
J gene: TRBJ1-1

CDR3 DNA: TGTGCCAGCAGCTTAGCGCCGGACAGGGCCTCCCATAACTATGGCTACACCTTC
CDR3 protein: CASSLAPDRASHNYGYTF
clone size: NA
D gene: TRBD1
V gene: TRBV7-8
J gene: TRBJ1-2

CDR3 DNA: TGTGCCAGCTCCCCGATCGCCCGGGAGACCCAGTACTTC
CDR3 protein: CASSPIARETQYF
clone size: NA
D gene: NA
V gene: TRBV18
J gene: TRBJ2-5

CDR3 DNA: TGTGCCAGCAGCTTAAATGCGGGAGCGGGCGATACGCAGTATTTT
CDR3 protein: CASSLNAGAGDTQYF
clone size: NA
D gene: TRBD2
V gene: TRBV7-9
J gene: TRBJ2-3

CDR3 DNA: TGTGCCAGCAGCTCCTCGTTAGGGGATAATTCACCCCTCCACTTT
CDR3 protein: CASSSSLGDNSPLHF
clone size: NA
D gene: NA
V gene: TRBV7-2
J gene: TRBJ1-6

CDR3 DNA: TGTGCCAGCAGCGTAGATACAGGGAAGTTTGAAAAACTGTTTTTT
CDR3 protein: CASSVDTGKFEKLFF
clone size: NA
D gene: NA
V gene: TRBV9
J gene: TRBJ1-4

CDR3 DNA: TGTGCCAGCAGCTTAGTGGGGACTAGCGTGACAGATACGCAGTATTTT
CDR3 protein: CASSLVGTSVTDTQYF
clone size: NA
D gene: TRBD2
V gene: TRBV11-2
J gene: TRBJ2-3

CDR3 DNA: TGCAGCGTCAATGGGGTAGACACTAGATGGGTCACAGATACGCAGTATTTT
CDR3 protein: CSVNGVDTRWVTDTQYF
clone size: NA
D gene: NA
V gene: TRBV29-1
J gene: TRBJ2-3

CDR3 DNA: TGTGCCAGCAGCTTTGCGGGAGGGCGGGGCTACAATGAGCAGTTCTTC
CDR3 protein: CASSFAGGRGYNEQFF
clone size: NA
D gene: TRBD2
V gene: TRBV7-9
J gene: TRBJ2-1

CDR3 DNA: TGCGCCAGCAGCCAGGGACTAGGAACAACAGATACGCAGTATTTT
CDR3 protein: CASSQGLGTTDTQYF
clone size: NA
D gene: TRBD2
V gene: TRBV4-3
J gene: TRBJ2-3

CDR3 DNA: TGTGCCAGCAGCTCGACCCGAACCGGGGAGCTGTTTTTT
CDR3 protein: CASSSTRTGELFF
clone size: NA
D gene: NA
V gene: TRBV11-3
J gene: TRBJ2-2

CDR3 DNA: TGTGCCTGGAGTGTACAACTGGGGTTCCCCCTCCACTTT
CDR3 protein: CAWSVQLGFPLHF
clone size: NA
D gene: NA
V gene: TRBV30
J gene: TRBJ1-6

CDR3 DNA: TGTGCCAGCAGCTTTGAGGGGAGGGGCACAGATACGCAGTATTTT
CDR3 protein: CASSFEGRGTDTQYF
clone size: NA
D gene: TRBD2
V gene: TRBV11-2
J gene: TRBJ2-3

CDR3 DNA: TGTGCCAGCTCTTCGGGTGTTCTCCTCTACGAGCAGTACTTC
CDR3 protein: CASSSGVLLYEQYF
clone size: NA
D gene: NA
V gene: TRBV18
J gene: TRBJ2-7

CDR3 DNA: TGTGCCAGCAGCCAAGGGTATTATTACACTGAAGCTTTCTTT
CDR3 protein: CASSQGYYYTEAFF
clone size: NA
D gene: NA
V gene: TRBV7-2
J gene: TRBJ1-1

CDR3 DNA: TGTGCCAGCAAACGGGCGGGTGAGAACACTGAAGCTTTCTTT
CDR3 protein: CASKRAGENTEAFF
clone size: NA
D gene: NA
V gene: TRBV9
J gene: TRBJ1-1

CDR3 DNA: TGTGCCAGCATGTCGGGGAGGAACACAGATACGCAGTATTTT
CDR3 protein: CASMSGRNTDTQYF
clone size: NA
D gene: NA
V gene: TRBV25-1
J gene: TRBJ2-3

CDR3 DNA: TGTGCCACCAGACCGACAGGGAGGTTAGAAGCTTTCTTT
CDR3 protein: CATRPTGRLEAFF
clone size: NA
D gene: TRBD1
V gene: TRBV24-1
J gene: TRBJ1-1

CDR3 DNA: TGCAGCGTTCAGACTAGCGGGAGGGCCGGTAATGAGCAGTTCTTC
CDR3 protein: CSVQTSGRAGNEQFF
clone size: NA
D gene: TRBD2
V gene: TRBV29-1
J gene: TRBJ2-1

CDR3 DNA: TGTGCCAGCAGCTCTGGGGACAAAAGGGGCCACGAGCAGTACTTC
CDR3 protein: CASSSGDKRGHEQYF
clone size: NA
D gene: NA
V gene: TRBV7-6
J gene: TRBJ2-7

CDR3 DNA: TGTGCCAGTAGTATTGGCGGCGCGAACACCGGGGAGCTGTTTTTT
CDR3 protein: CASSIGGANTGELFF
clone size: NA
D gene: NA
V gene: TRBV19
J gene: TRBJ2-2

CDR3 DNA: TGTGCCAGCAGCCCCCGACTAGCGGGAGACGAGCAGTACTTC
CDR3 protein: CASSPRLAGDEQYF
clone size: few
D gene: TRBD2
V gene: TRBV7-2
J gene: TRBJ2-7

CDR3 DNA: TGCGCCAGCAGCTTGCTTCCCCAGGGTGGTGAAAAACTGTTTTTT
CDR3 protein: CASSLLPQGGEKLFF
clone size: once
D gene: NA
V gene: TRBV5-1
J gene: TRBJ1-4

CDR3 DNA: TGTGCCAGCAGTTTCAAGGAGGGGACTGAAGCTTTCTTT
CDR3 protein: CASSFKEGTEAFF
clone size: NA
D gene: NA
V gene: TRBV12-3/TRBV12-4
J gene: TRBJ1-1

CDR3 DNA: TGTGCCACCCTCGACGCGGGAGGGCCAGGCAATGAGCAGTTCTTC
CDR3 protein: CATLDAGGPGNEQFF
clone size: NA
D gene: TRBD2
V gene: TRBV10-3
J gene: TRBJ2-1

CDR3 DNA: TGTGCCAGCTCACCAAGAGGGGTTGGCACTGAAGCTTTCTTT
CDR3 protein: CASSPRGVGTEAFF
clone size: once
D gene: NA
V gene: TRBV18
J gene: TRBJ1-1

CDR3 DNA: TGTGCCAGCAGCCAGCGGGCGCAAGAGACCCAGTACTTC
CDR3 protein: CASSQRAQETQYF
clone size: NA
D gene: NA
V gene: TRBV11-3
J gene: TRBJ2-5

CDR3 DNA: TGTGCCAGTAGTGGCTTGCGGGGGAACGGAGATACGCAGTATTTT
CDR3 protein: CASSGLRGNGDTQYF
clone size: NA
D gene: TRBD2
V gene: TRBV19
J gene: TRBJ2-3

CDR3 DNA: TGTGCCAGCAGCTTAGGTCCCAGGGAAGAGTACGAGCAGTACTTC
CDR3 protein: CASSLGPREEYEQYF
clone size: NA
D gene: NA
V gene: TRBV7-3
J gene: TRBJ2-7

CDR3 DNA: TGTGCCAGCAGCTTTGACAGGGGGCCCGAGCAGTACTTC
CDR3 protein: CASSFDRGPEQYF
clone size: NA
D gene: TRBD1
V gene: TRBV7-2
J gene: TRBJ2-7

CDR3 DNA: TGTGCCAGCAGTGTCCGACAGGCCGCGAACACTGAAGCTTTCTTT
CDR3 protein: CASSVRQAANTEAFF
clone size: once
D gene: NA
V gene: TRBV6-1
J gene: TRBJ1-1

CDR3 DNA: TGCGCCAGCAGCTTGGTTTCCTACGAGCAGTACTTC
CDR3 protein: CASSLVSYEQYF
clone size: NA
D gene: NA
V gene: TRBV5-1
J gene: TRBJ2-7

CDR3 DNA: TGTGCCAGCAGTTCGAGGACCGGTAGGACGGACGGATATGGCTACACCTTC
CDR3 protein: CASSSRTGRTDGYGYTF
clone size: NA
D gene: NA
V gene: TRBV7-2
J gene: TRBJ1-2

CDR3 DNA: TGTGCCAGCAGCGCCCTAGCGCACCCAGAGACCCAGTACTTC
CDR3 protein: CASSALAHPETQYF
clone size: NA
D gene: NA
V gene: TRBV11-2
J gene: TRBJ2-5

CDR3 DNA: TGTGCCAGCAGTTGGGACAGGGGAAGAGGCACTGAAGCTTTCTTT
CDR3 protein: CASSWDRGRGTEAFF
clone size: NA
D gene: TRBD1
V gene: TRBV6-5
J gene: TRBJ1-1

CDR3 DNA: TGTGCCAGCTCACCAGTTAGCGGGGCAGATACGCAGTATTTT
CDR3 protein: CASSPVSGADTQYF
clone size: few
D gene: TRBD2
V gene: TRBV18
J gene: TRBJ2-3

CDR3 DNA: TGTGCCAGCACTCGGAGGATGGACTGGGACTATGGCTACACCTTC
CDR3 protein: CASTRRMDWDYGYTF
clone size: NA
D gene: NA
V gene: TRBV6-5
J gene: TRBJ1-2

CDR3 DNA: TGTGCCAGCAGCTTAGAGGGGACAGGCTCCTACGAGCAGTACTTC
CDR3 protein: CASSLEGTGSYEQYF
clone size: NA
D gene: TRBD1
V gene: TRBV7-2
J gene: TRBJ2-7

CDR3 DNA: TGTGCCAGCAGTGACGGGCCACTCTACGAGCAGTACTTC
CDR3 protein: CASSDGPLYEQYF
clone size: NA
D gene: NA
V gene: TRBV6-1
J gene: TRBJ2-7

CDR3 DNA: TGTGCCAGCAGCCCCCAGCGGAACAATGAGCAGTTCTTC
CDR3 protein: CASSPQRNNEQFF
clone size: once
D gene: NA
V gene: TRBV9
J gene: TRBJ2-1

CDR3 DNA: TGCGCCAGCAGCTCCGGGACAGGGAACCCATTTGGCTACACCTTC
CDR3 protein: CASSSGTGNPFGYTF
clone size: NA
D gene: TRBD1
V gene: TRBV5-1
J gene: TRBJ1-2

CDR3 DNA: TGTGCCAGCAGCGGGAATTGGAACAGCCACTATGGCTACACCTTC
CDR3 protein: CASSGNWNSHYGYTF
clone size: NA
D gene: NA
V gene: TRBV9
J gene: TRBJ1-2

CDR3 DNA: TGTGCCAGCAGCTTGGCCGGTAGATCTGGAAACACCATATATTTT
CDR3 protein: CASSLAGRSGNTIYF
clone size: NA
D gene: NA
V gene: TRBV5-4
J gene: TRBJ1-3

CDR3 DNA: TGTGCCAGCAGCTCTACCCAGGGCCGTGGGCAGTATTTT
CDR3 protein: CASSSTQGRGQYF
clone size: NA
D gene: NA
V gene: TRBV11-2
J gene: TRBJ2-3

CDR3 DNA: TGTGCCAGCAGTTCGAGGGGCCTTGGCTACACCTTC
CDR3 protein: CASSSRGLGYTF
clone size: NA
D gene: NA
V gene: TRBV27
J gene: TRBJ1-2

CDR3 DNA: TGTGCCAGCAGCGTAGAGGTACGCAACACCGGGGAGCTGTTTTTT
CDR3 protein: CASSVEVRNTGELFF
clone size: NA
D gene: NA
V gene: TRBV9
J gene: TRBJ2-2

CDR3 DNA: TGTGCCAGCAGTCAACTAGCGGGTGCCCCCAATGAGCAGTTCTTC
CDR3 protein: CASSQLAGAPNEQFF
clone size: NA
D gene: TRBD2
V gene: TRBV11-2
J gene: TRBJ2-1

CDR3 DNA: TGTGCCAGTAGTCCATTGACAGGGACCAGGGAGCAGTACTTC
CDR3 protein: CASSPLTGTREQYF
clone size: once
D gene: TRBD1
V gene: TRBV19
J gene: TRBJ2-7